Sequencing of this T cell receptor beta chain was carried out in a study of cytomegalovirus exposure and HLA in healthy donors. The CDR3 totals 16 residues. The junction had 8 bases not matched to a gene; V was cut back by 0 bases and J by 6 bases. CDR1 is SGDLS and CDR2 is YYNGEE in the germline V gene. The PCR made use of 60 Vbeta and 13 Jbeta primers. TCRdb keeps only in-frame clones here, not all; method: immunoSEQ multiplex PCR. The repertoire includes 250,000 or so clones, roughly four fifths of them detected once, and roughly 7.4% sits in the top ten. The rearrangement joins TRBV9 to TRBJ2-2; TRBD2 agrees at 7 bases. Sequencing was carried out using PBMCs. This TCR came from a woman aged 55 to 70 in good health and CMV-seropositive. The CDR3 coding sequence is TGTGCCAGCAGCGTAGAGTGGTTGGCGGGGGCCGGGGAGCTGTTTTTT. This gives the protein CASSVEWLAGAGELFF.